The 9 T cell receptor beta chains given below trace back to one sample, sequenced in a study of blood T cell repertoires in COVID-19 (dated by TCRdb to about 2020). Libraries came from the immunoSEQ multiplex PCR assay. Imported from immuneACCESS, the table was reduced by TCRdb to in-frame sequences with V and J called. These copies leave out some clones; in studies compared against another copy, an unresolved V gene accounts for under half, and the cause of the remainder is not known. The sample table holds 200,000 to 250,000 clones, of which 65% to 90% were seen once. The top ten clones comprise roughly 2.2% of the sample. Sequencing used peripheral blood. These receptors all stem from a woman in her 70s with COVID-19, enrolled during active disease.

The chain uses TRBV9 and TRBJ1-1, with D tentatively TRBD1 (6 bases). This CDR3 comprises 17 residues. Trimming took off 4 bases at V and 5 bases at J, with 24 bases between the two ends. The germline CDR1 and CDR2 sequences are SGDLS and YYNGEE. CDR3 region: CASSLSSQGFRGTEAFF. In nucleotides, the CDR3 is TGTGCCAGCAGCTTGAGCTCGCAGGGGTTTCGAGGGACTGAAGCTTTCTTT.

In the case of this clone: Other DNA sequences of this sample code for an identical CDR3. The V gene is TRBV19, the J gene TRBJ1-3; 7 bases are a match to TRBD1. V shed 6 bases and J 4 bases; nucleotides not matched to a gene: 6. Germline values: CDR1 LNHDA, CDR2 SQIVND (reference sequence). There are 14 residues in the CDR3. The CDR3, as DNA: TGTGCCAGTAGCCCCGGGACAGCGGGAAACACCATATATTTT. Encoded protein: CASSPGTAGNTIYF.

This chain uses TRBV19 with TRBJ1-5; the D gene is possibly TRBD1 (6 bases). This CDR3 is 15 amino acids long. Trimming removed 3 bases at V and 6 bases at J, with 15 bases between. Germline CDR1 and CDR2: LNHDA and SQIVND (reference sequence). The CDR3 region has the DNA TGTGCCAGTAGTATCGGAACAGGGCTAAGTCAGCCCCAGCATTTT. Protein sequence: CASSIGTGLSQPQHF.

The chain employs TRBV5-1 and TRBJ1-4; no firm D call. The CDR3 length is 15 residues. Germline CDR1 reads SGHRS; CDR2 reads YFSETQ. Deletions cut 0 bases from V and 7 bases from J, with 13 bases between. The chain's CDR3 is CASSLEGRVVEKLFF. Here the CDR3 DNA reads TGCGCCAGCAGCTTGGAAGGGCGGGTAGTTGAAAAACTGTTTTTT.

The V gene is TRBV4-1, the J gene TRBJ2-3; D possibly corresponds to TRBD2 (7 bases). Germline V lookup: CDR1 MGHRA, CDR2 YSYEKL. With 3 bases removed from V and 5 bases from J, the gap between germline ends came to 15 bases. The CDR3 loop spans 15 amino acids. CDR3 sequence reads: CASSHPSGGIDTQYF. The CDR3 DNA reads as TGCGCCAGCAGCCACCCGTCGGGGGGCATAGATACGCAGTATTTT.

Ten or more counts support this clone. The chain employs TRBV7-8 and TRBJ1-5; 7 bases map to TRBD1. The V segment lost 5 bases and the J segment 5 bases; nucleotides outside the gene matches: 6. The germline V gene has CDR1 SGHVS and CDR2 FQNEAQ. The CDR3 extends over 14 amino acids. The CDR3 region has the DNA TGTGCCAGCAGCCACCGGGACAGCTATCAGCCCCAGCATTTT. This codes for CASSHRDSYQPQHF. Combining the CDR3 with reference TRBV7-8 and TRBJ1-5 gives the whole variable domain GAGVSQSPRYKVAKRGQDVALRCDPISGHVSLFWYQQALGQGPEFLTYFQNEAQLDKSGLPSDRFFAERPEGSVSTLKIQRTQQEDSAVYLCASSHRDSYQPQHFGDGTRLSIL.

The chain joins TRBV5-5 to TRBJ2-7; TRBD2 is a possible D gene (5 bases). Per germline, CDR1 SGHKS and CDR2 YYEKEE (reference sequence). The CDR3 sequence is 11 residues long. V lost 4 bases, J lost 3 bases, and 5 bases lay in between. The CDR3 loop is CASSRGYEQYF. DNA for the CDR3: TGTGCCAGCAGCCGGGGCTACGAGCAGTACTTC. Filled out from reference TRBV5-5 and TRBJ2-7, the complete variable domain reads DAGVTQSPTHLIKTRGQQVTLRCSPISGHKSVSWYQQVLGQGPQFIFQYYEKEERGRGNFPDRFSARQFPNYSSELNVNALLLGDSALYLCASSRGYEQYFGPGTRLTVT.

The chain recombines TRBV18 with TRBJ1-4; possibly TRBD1 for D (5 bases). The germline CDR1 and CDR2 sequences are KGHSH and LQKENI. V was shortened by 5 bases and J by 0 bases, with 13 bases between the two germline ends. This CDR3 has 16 residues. CDR3 nucleotides: TGTGCCAGCTCATCCGCCGGGACTGCAACTAATGAAAAACTGTTTTTT. Translation gives CASSSAGTATNEKLFF.

This chain links TRBV6-2 or TRBV6-3 with TRBJ1-1, with D perhaps matching TRBD1 (5 bases). V dropped 4 bases and J dropped 7 bases, with 13 bases sitting between them. The CDR3 is 13 residues long. Germline CDR1 and CDR2: MNHEY and SVGEGT. DNA for the CDR3: TGTGCCAGCAGTTGGGGCGTAGGAGTTGAAGCTTTCTTT. Translating it yields CASSWGVGVEAFF.